This T cell receptor (beta chain) comes out of a study of cytomegalovirus exposure and HLA in healthy donors. PCR amplification relied on 60 Vbeta primers (plus 13 Jbeta primers). Measured with immunoSEQ multiplex PCR; TCRdb has only the in-frame clones, and not every one. The table has some 140,000 clones, about 84% seen once. This CDR3 has 14 residues. CDR1 is SNHLY, CDR2 FYNNEI, per germline. Trimming took 8 bases from V and 0 from J, leaving 11 bases between them. The receptor was derived from a woman aged 40-49 years in good health and CMV-seropositive. Material: PBMCs. The rearrangement links TRBV2 to TRBJ2-1, with D possibly being TRBD1 (5 bases). The CDR3 DNA reads TGTGCCAGCTTGGGGCAGAGCTCCTACAATGAGCAGTTCTTC. It encodes CASLGQSSYNEQFF.